The 15 T cell receptor beta chains given below trace back to one sample, sequenced in a study of CD8+ T cells in alopecia areata. Sequencing used cDNA as its template, made by extracting RNA and reverse transcribing it. Repertoires were generated with immunoSEQ multiplex PCR, while TCRdb's copy carries only in-frame clones and drops some. The sample yields approximately 120,000 clones, 47% seen once. The sample was NKG2D-low CD8+ T cells sorted from blood. All receptors derive from a human donor with alopecia areata.

This chain uses TRBV9 with TRBJ2-1; 8 bases align to TRBD2. CDR1 is SGDLS and CDR2 is YYNGEE in the germline V gene. V gave up 4 bases and J gave up 7 bases; unmatched junction bases: 4. The CDR3 is made up of 13 amino acids. CDR3 protein: CASSSGRGNEQFF. The CDR3 DNA reads as TGTGCCAGCAGCTCCGGGAGGGGGAATGAGCAGTTCTTC.

The gene calls are TRBV5-1 and TRBJ2-3, with 9 bases identical to TRBD1. There are 15 residues in the CDR3. V shed 1 base and J 3 bases; nucleotides not matched to a gene: 3. CDR1 SGHRS and CDR2 YFSETQ come from the germline V gene. CDR3 residues: CASSLTGQGTDTQYF. Written as DNA, the CDR3 is TGCGCCAGCAGCTTGACAGGACAGGGGACAGATACGCAGTATTTT.

The chain is built from TRBV29-1 and TRBJ1-1, with D perhaps TRBD1 (5 bases). The V gene's germline CDR1 is SQVTM and CDR2 ANQGSEA. The CDR3 runs 13 residues. Trimming cost V 5 bases and J 10 bases, with 20 bases left between them. The CDR3 spells CSVPGAIISAAFF. The CDR3 nucleotides read TGCAGCGTTCCCGGGGCCATCATAAGTGCAGCTTTCTTT.

This clone was recorded a few times. The V gene is TRBV2, the J gene TRBJ2-3; D is perhaps TRBD1 (6 bases). V was clipped by 7 bases and J by 2 bases, with 10 bases between them. This CDR3 has 13 amino acids. Germline CDR1 and CDR2: SNHLY and FYNNEI. CDR3 loop: CASTGQPTDTQYF. The DNA of the CDR3 is TGTGCCAGCACCGGACAGCCCACAGATACGCAGTATTTT.

The rearrangement links TRBV4-1 to TRBJ2-5, with D perhaps assigned TRBD1 or TRBD2 (5 bases each). The CDR3 has 15 amino acids. The germline V gene has CDR1 MGHRA and CDR2 YSYEKL. The V end lost 4 bases, the J end lost 4 bases, and 16 bases lay between the germline ends. The CDR3 loop is CASSLGGTGGETQYF. DNA for the CDR3: TGCGCCAGCAGCCTCGGAGGCACAGGCGGAGAGACCCAGTACTTC.

The rearrangement links TRBV12-5 to TRBJ2-3, with 13 bases fitting TRBD2. The germline CDR1 and CDR2 sequences are LGHNT and FRNRAP. The ends lost 6 bases at V and 2 bases at J; junction bases unmatched: 2. CDR3 length: 15 amino acids. The DNA of the CDR3 is TGTGCTAGTGGCGGACTAGCGGGAGTCACAGATACGCAGTATTTT. Protein: CASGGLAGVTDTQYF.

The chain joins TRBV11-2 to TRBJ2-7, with D uncertain. Trimming took 3 bases from V and 4 from J, leaving 7 bases between them. CDR1 and CDR2 from the germline V gene are SGHAT and FQNNGV. CDR3 length equals 12 residues. The chain's CDR3 is CASSFTPYEQYF. The CDR3 coding sequence is TGTGCCAGCAGCTTTACCCCTTACGAGCAGTACTTC.

The V and J genes are TRBV2 and TRBJ2-5, with 7 positions matching TRBD1. In germline, CDR1 is SNHLY, CDR2 FYNNEI. The V segment lost 7 bases and the J segment 7 bases; nucleotides outside the gene matches: 12. The CDR3 contains 14 residues. DNA for the CDR3: TGTGCCAGCACTCGGGACAGTTTGGAAGTGACCCAGTACTTC. The encoded protein is CASTRDSLEVTQYF.

The chain joins TRBV29-1 to TRBJ2-7, with unresolved D. Germline loops: CDR1 SQVTM, CDR2 ANQGSEA. Trimming cost V 4 bases and J 0 bases, with 13 bases left between them. The CDR3 runs to 14 residues. The CDR3 is CSVVEVKASYEQYF. The CDR3 DNA reads as TGCAGCGTTGTAGAGGTTAAGGCCTCCTACGAGCAGTACTTC.

This chain connects TRBV4-1 to TRBJ1-1; no clear D. The germline CDR1 and CDR2 sequences are MGHRA and YSYEKL. The ends were cut back, 4 bases at V and 1 base at J, with 13 bases in the middle. CDR3 length equals 15 residues. For the CDR3, the DNA is TGCGCCAGCAGCCCCCATGCAGCGGAGAACACTGAAGCTTTCTTT. Translation: CASSPHAAENTEAFF.

The V and J genes are TRBV29-1 and TRBJ1-2, with D perhaps TRBD1 (6 bases). Trimming took 4 bases from V and 4 from J, leaving 16 bases between them. The CDR3 length is 14 residues. Per germline, CDR1 SQVTM and CDR2 ANQGSEA. CDR3 protein: CSVAHRDHVYGYTF. The CDR3, as DNA: TGCAGCGTTGCTCACAGGGACCACGTCTATGGCTACACCTTC.

This chain connects TRBV25-1 to TRBJ1-2, with D hard to call. With 4 bases removed from V and 8 bases from J, the gap between germline ends came to 14 bases. This CDR3 has 13 amino acids. Germline loops: CDR1 MGHDK, CDR2 SYGVNS. CDR3 region: CASSGTERRGYTF. DNA for the CDR3: TGTGCCAGCAGTGGAACCGAACGGCGGGGCTACACCTTC.

The V call is TRBV19, the J call TRBJ1-5; maybe TRBD1 (5 bases). The CDR3 is made up of 17 amino acids. Germline lookup yields CDR1 LNHDA and CDR2 SQIVND (reference sequence). V was pared by 0 bases and J by 3 bases, with 15 bases between. The CDR3 loop reads CASSIDEFSGPNQPQHF. As DNA, the CDR3 is TGTGCCAGTAGTATAGATGAATTCTCAGGGCCCAATCAGCCCCAGCATTTT.

The rearrangement links TRBV5-4 to TRBJ2-3, with a tentative D call TRBD2 (7 bases). This CDR3 region has 16 residues. Germline V gene data show CDR1 as SGHNT and CDR2 as YYREEE (reference sequence). Between the trimmed V and J ends, which lost 7 bases and 5 bases, there was a span of 23 bases. CDR3 residues: CASAPTGGRGGDTQYF. The CDR3 coding sequence is TGTGCCAGCGCCCCAACGGGGGGCCGGGGAGGAGATACGCAGTATTTT.

This chain connects TRBV9 to TRBJ1-2, with D possibly being TRBD1 (5 bases). From germline, CDR1 is SGDLS and CDR2 YYNGEE. Trimming removed 0 bases at V and 6 bases at J, with 9 bases between. The length of the CDR3 is 13 residues. The DNA for the CDR3 is TGTGCCAGCAGCGTAGTCACAGGAGATGGCTACACCTTC. Protein sequence: CASSVVTGDGYTF.